The 21 T cell receptor beta chains below come from one sample, sequenced in a study of blood T cell repertoires in COVID-19. TCRdb's table, derived via immunoSEQ multiplex PCR, lists solely in-frame clones and lacks some. The table has some 220,000 clones, less than 90% seen once. The specimen was PBMCs or T cells enriched from blood (not recorded which). The receptors here all came from a woman aged 25 to 39 who had recovered from COVID-19.

The V and J genes are TRBV5-6 and TRBJ2-3; TRBD2 matches 10 bases. Trimming took 2 bases from V and 2 from J; bases not matched to a gene: 8. The CDR3 contains 17 residues. Germline V gene sequence: CDR1 SGHDT, CDR2 YYEEEE. This chain's CDR3 is CASSLLVAGGNTDTQYF. CDR3 in DNA: TGTGCCAGCAGCTTATTGGTAGCGGGGGGTAACACAGATACGCAGTATTTT.

The chain couples TRBV3-1 (or the pseudogene TRBV3-2) to TRBJ1-6, with a possible D match to TRBD1 (6 bases). This CDR3 spans 17 amino acids. CDR1 LGHDT and CDR2 YNNKEL come from the germline V gene (reference sequence). Between the trimmed V and J ends, which lost 6 bases and 8 bases, there was a span of 23 bases. As DNA, the CDR3 is TGTGCCAGCAGGGTGGGATGGTCTAGGGGGAAATATTCACCCCTCCACTTT. It specifies CASRVGWSRGKYSPLHF.

The genes are TRBV10-1 and TRBJ1-1; D is perhaps TRBD1 (5 bases). This CDR3 is built from 14 residues. Germline V gene lookup returns CDR1 WNHNN and CDR2 SYGVQD (reference sequence). Trimming took off 3 bases at V and 1 base at J, with 9 bases between the two ends. The CDR3 coding sequence is TGCGCCAGCAGTGATTGGGGGGGGAACACTGAAGCTTTCTTT. Its translation: CASSDWGGNTEAFF.

This clone was observed a few times. The same CDR3 arises from other DNA sequences in this sample as well. The V gene is TRBV9, the J gene TRBJ1-3, with D tentatively TRBD1 (5 bases). Per the germline V gene, CDR1 is SGDLS and CDR2 is YYNGEE. CDR3 length: 14 amino acids. V was cut by 3 bases and J by 0 bases, with 7 bases left in between. CDR3 bases: TGTGCCAGCAGCGACAGGAGCTCTGGAAACACCATATATTTT. This gives the protein CASSDRSSGNTIYF.

V gene TRBV7-9 combines with J gene TRBJ2-7; possible D gene TRBD2, 5 bases. The CDR3 consists of 13 residues. CDR1 and CDR2 (germline): SEHNR, FQNEAQ (reference sequence). V was shortened by 4 bases and J by 4 bases, with 11 bases between the two germline ends. CDR3 region: CASSSSTSYEQYF. The CDR3 DNA reads as TGTGCCAGCAGCTCTTCTACTAGTTACGAGCAGTACTTC.

The chain links TRBV11-3 to TRBJ2-5; D ambiguous. The CDR3 runs to 13 residues. CDR1 is SGHNT and CDR2 is YENEEA in the germline V gene. Trimming took 0 bases from V and 1 from J, leaving 3 bases between them. The chain's CDR3 is CASSLDSQETQYF. The CDR3 coding sequence is TGTGCCAGCAGCTTAGACTCCCAAGAGACCCAGTACTTC.

This chain links TRBV3-1 (or the pseudogene TRBV3-2) with TRBJ1-6, with D hard to call. The CDR3 spans 13 residues. V was trimmed by 0 bases and J by 12 bases, leaving 9 bases between them. In germline, CDR1 is LGHDT, CDR2 YNNKEL (reference sequence). Written as DNA, the CDR3 is TGTGCCAGCAGCCAAGATTCGGTCGGACCCCTCCACTTT. Translation: CASSQDSVGPLHF.

In its sample, this clone was seen a few times. DNA for the CDR3: TGTGCCAGCAGCTCCAGGACAGGGGATGGGGATACGCAGTATTTT. As protein: CASSSRTGDGDTQYF. The rearrangement uses TRBV11-3 and TRBJ2-3; 9 nucleotides align to TRBD1. Germline trimming cut 4 bases from V and 6 bases from J; bases unmatched to any gene: 8. In germline, CDR1 is SGHNT, CDR2 YENEEA. This CDR3 has 15 amino acids. Combining the CDR3 with reference TRBV11-3 and TRBJ2-3 gives the whole variable domain EAGVVQSPRYKIIEKKQPVAFWCNPISGHNTLYWYLQNLGQGPELLIRYENEEAVDDSQLPKDRFSAERLKGVDSTLKIQPAELGDSAVYLCASSSRTGDGDTQYFGPGTRLTVL.

The J gene is TRBJ2-6, the V gene TRBV10-3; a possible D gene is TRBD1 (6 bases). Germline values: CDR1 ENHRY, CDR2 SYGVKD. The CDR3 has 17 residues. The V gene lost 3 bases and the J gene lost 0 bases, with 12 bases spanning the gap. The CDR3 loop reads CAISDGQPDSGANVLTF. The CDR3 DNA is TGTGCCATCAGTGACGGACAGCCAGACTCTGGGGCCAACGTCCTGACTTTC.

The V call is TRBV5-1, the J call TRBJ2-5, with D hard to call. Germline V gene lookup returns CDR1 SGHRS and CDR2 YFSETQ. The CDR3 has 15 residues. V was shortened by 2 bases and J by 0 bases, with 11 bases between the two germline ends. The CDR3 region is CASSFAEMYQETQYF. DNA for the CDR3: TGCGCCAGCAGCTTTGCGGAGATGTACCAAGAGACCCAGTACTTC. The whole variable domain, filled in from reference TRBV5-1 and TRBJ2-5, reads KAGVTQTPRYLIKTRGQQVTLSCSPISGHRSVSWYQQTPGQGLQFLFEYFSETQRNKGNFPGRFSGRQFSNSRSEMNVSTLELGDSALYLCASSFAEMYQETQYFGPGTRLLVL.

This chain joins TRBV25-1 and TRBJ1-3, with 9 bases aligning to TRBD1. Germline values: CDR1 MGHDK, CDR2 SYGVNS. This CDR3 has 14 amino acids. With 6 bases clipped from V and 4 bases from J, the junction kept 4 bases outside the gene matches. CDR3 coding DNA: TGTGCCAGCAGGGGACAGGGTGCCGGAAACACCATATATTTT. Translated, it gives CASRGQGAGNTIYF.

The chain uses TRBV5-4 and TRBJ2-5; D ambiguous. This CDR3 spans 13 amino acids. The germline CDR1 and CDR2 sequences are SGHNT and YYREEE (reference sequence). Deletions cut 2 bases from V and 5 bases from J, with 10 bases between. This CDR3 is CASSFGLSETQYF. The CDR3 DNA reads as TGTGCCAGCAGCTTTGGGCTCTCGGAGACCCAGTACTTC. Supplemented by reference TRBV5-4 and TRBJ2-5, the full variable domain reads ETGVTQSPTHLIKTRGQQVTLRCSSQSGHNTVSWYQQALGQGPQFIFQYYREEENGRGNFPPRFSGLQFPNYSSELNVNALELDDSALYLCASSFGLSETQYFGPGTRLLVL.

The gene calls are TRBV2 and TRBJ2-7; weak D call: TRBD1 (6 bases). With 8 bases removed from V and 4 bases from J, the gap between germline ends came to 24 bases. This CDR3 has 16 amino acids. Germline CDR1 SNHLY, CDR2 FYNNEI. CDR3 residues: CASSYTGTPSPYEQYF. The CDR3 DNA reads as TGTGCCAGCTCCTATACCGGGACACCCTCTCCATACGAGCAGTACTTC.

V usage is TRBV7-8 and J usage is TRBJ2-7, with D unclear. The V gene lost 1 base and the J gene lost 3 bases, with 7 bases spanning the gap. CDR3 length: 13 residues. Germline V gene data show CDR1 as SGHVS and CDR2 as FQNEAQ. In DNA form, the CDR3 reads TGTGCCAGCAGCTTAGAACATGACTACGAGCAGTACTTC. Translating gives CASSLEHDYEQYF.

The V call is TRBV3-1 (or the pseudogene TRBV3-2), the J call TRBJ1-4, with 8 bases aligning to TRBD1. V gave up 1 base and J gave up 9 bases; unmatched junction bases: 4. CDR1 and CDR2 from the germline V gene are LGHDT and YNNKEL (reference sequence). The CDR3 totals 14 residues. For the CDR3, the DNA is TGTGCCAGCAGCCAAGGACAGGGGATACAAAAACTGTTTTTT. This translates into CASSQGQGIQKLFF.

The chain couples TRBV6-2 or TRBV6-3 to TRBJ2-1, with TRBD2 as a possible D gene (5 bases). Trimming removed 5 bases at V and 15 bases at J, with 17 bases between. This CDR3 comprises 12 residues. CDR1 and CDR2 (germline): MNHEY, SVGEGT. In DNA form, the CDR3 reads TGTGCCAGCAGTCACAGCCCGGACTCCGCGTTCTTC. Its translation: CASSHSPDSAFF.

The chain combines TRBV3-1 (or the pseudogene TRBV3-2) with TRBJ1-1; TRBD1 is a possible D gene (6 bases). In germline, CDR1 is LGHDT, CDR2 YNNKEL (reference sequence). V lost 7 bases, J lost 5 bases, and 14 bases lay in between. The CDR3 totals 13 residues. CDR3 residues: CASKQGLRTEAFF. In DNA, the CDR3 is TGTGCCAGCAAACAGGGATTGAGGACTGAAGCTTTCTTT.

The J gene is TRBJ1-5, the V gene TRBV11-2; D is uncertain. The CDR3 length is 12 residues. V lost 5 bases and J lost 7, with 9 bases in between. CDR1 SGHAT and CDR2 FQNNGV come from the germline V gene. In DNA form, the CDR3 reads TGTGCCAGCAGCCAAACGGGGCAGCCCCAGCATTTT. Translating gives CASSQTGQPQHF. The full variable domain, its missing parts supplied by reference TRBV11-2 and TRBJ1-5, is EAGVAQSPRYKIIEKRQSVAFWCNPISGHATLYWYQQILGQGPKLLIQFQNNGVVDDSQLPKDRFSAERLKGVDSTLKIQPAKLEDSAVYLCASSQTGQPQHFGDGTRLSIL.

CDR3 loop: CASSPWRQGWTTNEKLFF. DNA for the CDR3: TGTGCCAGTAGTCCATGGAGACAGGGCTGGACAACTAATGAAAAACTGTTTTTT. The chain uses TRBV19 and TRBJ1-4; 7 bases map to TRBD1. The CDR3 covers 18 residues. The V and J ends lost 5 bases and 0 bases, in that order; junction bases with no gene match: 12. The germline CDR1 and CDR2 sequences are LNHDA and SQIVND (reference sequence).

The chain joins TRBV6-5 to TRBJ2-7; the D gene is possibly TRBD2 (5 bases). The germline gives CDR1 MNHEY, CDR2 SVGAGI. The CDR3 is 15 residues long. Trimming cost V 5 bases and J 6 bases, with 20 bases left between them. DNA for the CDR3: TGTGCCAGCAGTCCGGGGTGGACCCAAGGGTTCGAGCAGTACTTC. Protein product: CASSPGWTQGFEQYF.

The chain links TRBV19 to TRBJ1-2, with TRBD1 matching 10 bases. Germline CDR1 is LNHDA and CDR2 is SQIVND (reference sequence). This CDR3 is built from 13 residues. The DNA for the CDR3 is TGTGCTAGTCGGGACAGGGGCAACTATGGCTACACCTTC. Translated, it gives CASRDRGNYGYTF.